The sequence of this TCR beta chain was determined in a study of blood T cell repertoires in COVID-19. Recruitment covered about 26 US areas and drew participants whose ages spanned about 18 to 100 years. Participants' own reports of clinical history determined their cohort assignment. Germline V gives CDR1 SGHRS, CDR2 YFSETQ. The CDR3 covers 16 residues. V was cut by 7 bases and J by 6 bases, with 25 bases left in between. Only in-frame clones appear in the TCRdb table, and some are missing; sequencing was by immunoSEQ multiplex PCR. Here the sample spans about 200,000 clones, around nine tenths being singletons.

This TCR was recovered from a woman aged 25 to 45 who had been exposed to COVID-19. V usage is TRBV5-1 and J usage is TRBJ1-1; D not resolved. Material for sequencing was PBMCs or T cells enriched from blood (not recorded which). CDR3 protein: CASSLGSFGLNAEAFF. CDR3 sequence (DNA): TGCGCCAGCTCTTTGGGCAGTTTCGGACTAAACGCTGAAGCTTTCTTT.